The 16 T cell receptor beta chains given below trace back to one sample, sequenced in a study of a mutant IDH1 vaccine in newly diagnosed glioma. Their antigen targets remain unknown. Some clones are missing from TCRdb's copy, which holds only in-frame ones; the method was immunoSEQ multiplex PCR. The sample carries tens of thousands of clones, around 80% recorded once. The time point is: week 35, safety follow-up. A single vaccine dose contained 300 ug of mutant IDH1 20-mer peptide, and topical imiquimod was used with it. The input for sequencing was PBMCs, taken from a glioma patient whose treatment included an IDH1 peptide vaccine. These receptors were taken from a woman younger than 30 with glioma.

This chain links TRBV7-2 with TRBJ1-1; 8 bases align to TRBD1. This CDR3 has 14 residues. The germline gives CDR1 SGHTA, CDR2 FQGNSA. Unmatched junction bases numbered 1, after V lost 1 base and J lost 3 bases. As DNA, the CDR3 is TGTGCCAGCAGCTTAGGGGACAGGTACACTGAAGCTTTCTTT. This translates into CASSLGDRYTEAFF. Together with reference TRBV7-2 and TRBJ1-1, the CDR3 gives the full variable domain: GAGVSQSPSNKVTEKGKDVELRCDPISGHTALYWYRQSLGQGLEFLIYFQGNSAPDKSGLPSDRFSAERTGGSVSTLTIQRTQQEDSAVYLCASSLGDRYTEAFFGQGTRLTVV.

V and J are TRBV11-3 and TRBJ2-5, with D possibly being TRBD1 or TRBD2 (5 bases each). This CDR3 has 13 amino acids. V lost 5 bases and J lost 5, with 12 bases in between. Germline CDR1 reads SGHNT; CDR2 reads YENEEA. This chain's CDR3 is CASSAYWGETQYF. CDR3 sequence (DNA): TGTGCCAGCAGCGCATACTGGGGGGAGACCCAGTACTTC.

The J gene is TRBJ1-2, the V gene TRBV9, with 12 bases aligning to TRBD1. Germline CDR1 reads SGDLS; CDR2 reads YYNGEE. The CDR3 totals 13 residues. The V segment lost 8 bases and the J segment 2 bases; nucleotides outside the gene matches: 1. CDR3: CASGTGGNYGYTF. CDR3 nucleotides: TGTGCCAGTGGGACAGGGGGCAACTATGGCTACACCTTC.

V gene TRBV7-3 combines with J gene TRBJ1-1, with TRBD1 as a possible D gene (5 bases). Germline V gene lookup returns CDR1 SGHTA and CDR2 FQGTGA. The V gene lost 3 bases and the J gene lost 0 bases, with 14 bases spanning the gap. The CDR3 sequence is 16 residues long. CDR3 sequence reads: CASSLVTVNMNTEAFF. CDR3 coding DNA: TGTGCCAGCAGCTTGGTGACAGTCAACATGAACACTGAAGCTTTCTTT.

The chain is built from TRBV12-5 and TRBJ1-5, with no clear D. The V and J ends lost 5 bases and 5 bases respectively, with 4 bases between them. Germline lookup yields CDR1 LGHNT and CDR2 FRNRAP. The CDR3 has 11 amino acids. As DNA, the CDR3 is TGTGCTAGTGGTACCTATCAGCCCCAGCATTTT. Encoded protein: CASGTYQPQHF.

This clone was detected once. The gene calls are TRBV2 and TRBJ2-4; D is perhaps TRBD1 (6 bases). The V gene lost 6 bases and the J gene lost 2 bases, with 11 bases spanning the gap. Germline V gene lookup returns CDR1 SNHLY and CDR2 FYNNEI. The CDR3 sequence is 14 residues long. The DNA for the CDR3 is TGTGCCAGCAGAGGACAGTACCCCAAAAACATTCAGTACTTC. It yields the protein CASRGQYPKNIQYF. Based on the CDR3 plus reference TRBV2 and TRBJ2-4, the full variable domain is EPEVTQTPSHQVTQMGQEVILRCVPISNHLYFYWYRQILGQKVEFLVSFYNNEISEKSEIFDDQFSVERPDGSNFTLKIRSTKLEDSAMYFCASRGQYPKNIQYFGAGTRLSVL.

This clone was seen a single time. The CDR3, as DNA: TGTGCCAGCAGCGGGACAGGGGGATCTCAGTACTTC. Its translation is CASSGTGGSQYF. This rearrangement joins TRBV6-5 to TRBJ2-7, with 11 positions matching TRBD1. CDR3 length: 12 amino acids. Trimming cost V 6 bases and J 10 bases; bases outside gene matches: 5. CDR1 and CDR2 (germline): MNHEY, SVGAGI.

This chain links TRBV7-9 with TRBJ2-3, with D possibly matching TRBD2 (5 bases). The V gene lost 3 bases and the J gene lost 7 bases, with 11 bases spanning the gap. The germline gives CDR1 SEHNR, CDR2 FQNEAQ (reference sequence). This CDR3 region has 13 residues. The CDR3 DNA sequence: TGTGCCAGCAGCTTTTTGGTCGGGAATACGCAGTATTTT. Protein sequence: CASSFLVGNTQYF.

The rearrangement joins TRBV7-3 to TRBJ2-1; 10 nucleotides agree with TRBD2. The V segment lost 4 bases and the J segment 8 bases; nucleotides outside the gene matches: 11. The CDR3 totals 16 residues. The germline CDR1 and CDR2 sequences are SGHTA and FQGTGA. CDR3 bases: TGTGCCAGCAGCTCTCTTGAGCGGGGGGGCCTGGATGAGCAGTTCTTC. Its protein is CASSSLERGGLDEQFF.

This chain links TRBV6-1 with TRBJ1-3, with 7 bases aligning to TRBD1. V lost 2 bases and J lost 3; bases outside the gene matches: 4. The CDR3 totals 15 residues. Looked up from germline, CDR1 is MNHNS and CDR2 is SASEGT. DNA of the CDR3: TGTGCCAGCAGTGAAATTAACAGGGGTGGAAACACCATATATTTT. Encoded protein: CASSEINRGGNTIYF.

The chain joins TRBV9 to TRBJ2-5, with TRBD2 matching over 9 bases. The CDR3 loop spans 17 amino acids. The J segment lost 2 bases and the V segment lost 2 bases, leaving 10 bases of the junction unmatched. Germline CDR1 and CDR2: SGDLS and YYNGEE. The CDR3 is CASSVSGLARGQETQYF. CDR3 DNA: TGTGCCAGCAGCGTCTCAGGACTAGCGAGGGGACAAGAGACCCAGTACTTC.

The chain has TRBV7-3 and TRBJ2-3, with D possibly being TRBD2 (6 bases). Germline CDR1 reads SGHTA; CDR2 reads FQGTGA. Trimming took off 3 bases at V and 2 bases at J, with 15 bases between the two ends. The CDR3 is made up of 16 amino acids. In DNA, the CDR3 is TGTGCCAGCAGCTTGTCGCCAGGGACTTTCACAGATACGCAGTATTTT. Amino acids: CASSLSPGTFTDTQYF.

This chain connects TRBV5-6 to TRBJ1-1; D call uncertain. Germline V gene sequence: CDR1 SGHDT, CDR2 YYEEEE. Trimming took 2 bases from V and 5 from J, leaving 4 bases between them. The CDR3 covers 11 residues. The CDR3 bases are TGTGCCAGCAGCTTATCTACTGAAGCTTTCTTT. As protein: CASSLSTEAFF.

J is TRBJ2-3 and V is TRBV5-1; 8 bases match TRBD2. The CDR3 sequence is 17 residues long. The V segment lost 6 bases and the J segment 4 bases; nucleotides outside the gene matches: 16. CDR1 SGHRS and CDR2 YFSETQ come from the germline V gene. The chain's CDR3 is CASKKSTGGANSDTQYF. CDR3 DNA sequence: TGCGCCAGCAAAAAGAGCACCGGGGGGGCGAACTCAGATACGCAGTATTTT.

Only one count was recorded for this clone. One end of the junction fails to match germline, which may point to a read error. J is TRBJ2-7 and V is TRBV7-8, with 9 positions matching TRBD1. The germline gives CDR1 SGHVS, CDR2 FQNEAQ. This CDR3 has 11 residues. CDR3 residues: CASSFRDRVHF. CDR3 in DNA: TGTGCCAGCAGCTTCCGGGACAGGGTGCACTTC.

The CDR3 sequence: CASSKARATYEQYF. CDR3 DNA sequence: TGTGCCAGCTCCAAAGCCAGGGCCACCTACGAGCAGTACTTC. The chain employs TRBV18 and TRBJ2-7; tentative D call: TRBD1 (5 bases). This CDR3 spans 14 amino acids. Looked up from germline, CDR1 is KGHSH and CDR2 is LQKENI. Trimming took off 6 bases at V and 2 bases at J, with 14 bases between the two ends.